Reported below is one T cell receptor beta chain. Its target is unknown. The whole isolated RNA underwent reverse transcription, so sequencing captured expressed TCRB transcripts. The assay was immunoSEQ multiplex PCR, and TCRdb's table has in-frame clones only and misses some. Here the sample spans over 600,000 clones, 9.5% to 15% being singletons. CD4+ cells of the naive, central memory, regulatory and stem cell-like memory types were sorted via CD45RO/CCR7/CD25/CD127/CD95/CD27. The data stem from a study of beta chain features in type 1 diabetes. General study results and limits: The study found moderately but significantly shorter TCRB CDR3s in all four CD4+ subsets of Type 1 diabetes patients.

The origin of this receptor is a man between 25 and 39 years old with type 1 diabetes. The sample comprised naive CD4+ T cells from blood.

The CDR3 reads CATSRSGPEMSWQYF. As DNA, the CDR3 is TGTGCCACCAGCAGAAGCGGTCCGGAGATGAGTTGGCAGTACTTC. The J gene is TRBJ2-7, the V gene TRBV15; D possibly corresponds to TRBD2 (5 bases). The CDR3 consists of 15 residues. Per germline, CDR1 LNHNV and CDR2 YYDKDF (reference sequence). V shed 2 bases and J shed 9 bases, with 20 bases lying between them.